The next 29 T cell receptor beta chains were all read from a single sample in a study of beta chain features in type 1 diabetes. Broader study findings: The study found moderately but significantly shorter TCRB CDR3s in all four CD4+ subsets of Type 1 diabetes patients.

Isolated RNA was reverse transcribed in full, so expressed TCRB transcripts were sequenced. Profiling relied on immunoSEQ multiplex PCR, and the TCRdb table lists in-frame clones only, not all of them. The table includes approximately 250,000 clones, 24% detected once. Their cognate antigens are unknown. Input material: naive CD4+ T cells from blood. Receptors were obtained from a woman aged 25-40 years with type 1 diabetes.

This clone has a handful of counts. This sequence joins TRBV4-1 and TRBJ2-2; TRBD2 matches at 15 bases. The CDR3 loop spans 17 amino acids. Germline-derived CDR1 and CDR2 are MGHRA and YSYEKL. V lost 3 bases, J lost 4 bases, and 3 bases stayed unmatched. Here the CDR3 reads CASSQGLAGGGTGELFF. CDR3 DNA: TGCGCCAGCAGCCAGGGACTAGCGGGAGGTGGCACCGGGGAGCTGTTTTTT.

This chain connects TRBV25-1 to TRBJ1-4; no definite D call. CDR3 length equals 13 residues. The germline gives CDR1 MGHDK, CDR2 SYGVNS. V was trimmed by 7 bases and J by 4 bases, leaving 10 bases between them. CDR3 nucleotide sequence: TGTGCCAGCACCAGAGGAGTTAATGAAAAACTGTTTTTT. Protein: CASTRGVNEKLFF.

The V gene is TRBV30, the J gene TRBJ2-3; no clear D. The CDR3 consists of 12 residues. Germline CDR1 and CDR2: GTSNPN and SVGIG (reference sequence). V lost 4 bases, J lost 1 base, and 6 bases lay in between. CDR3 sequence (DNA): TGTGCCTGGATCGCGCGCACAGATACGCAGTATTTT. Translated, it gives CAWIARTDTQYF.

There are a few counts of this clone. The V call is TRBV11-2, the J call TRBJ2-1; possibly TRBD2 for D (5 bases). V lost 2 bases, J lost 4 bases, and 18 bases lay in between. The CDR3 extends over 17 amino acids. Germline loops: CDR1 SGHAT, CDR2 FQNNGV. The chain's CDR3 is CASSLSPVGALYNEQFF. DNA for the CDR3: TGTGCCAGCAGCTTATCGCCTGTGGGAGCTCTTTACAATGAGCAGTTCTTC.

The chain uses TRBV13 and TRBJ2-7, with 9 bases lining up with TRBD1. This CDR3 has 15 amino acids. Germline CDR1 and CDR2: PRHDT and FYEKMQ (reference sequence). V lost 5 bases to trimming and J lost 2 bases; unmatched junction nucleotides: 7. The CDR3 loop is CASSPRDRGTYEQYF. The CDR3 region has the DNA TGTGCCAGCAGCCCCCGTGACAGGGGGACCTACGAGCAGTACTTC.

This clone has more than one count but fewer than ten. The chain links TRBV30 to TRBJ2-1; D is unclear. The CDR3 covers 15 residues. Trimming took off 0 bases at V and 0 bases at J, with 9 bases between the two ends. Germline assignment: CDR1 GTSNPN and CDR2 SVGIG (reference sequence). CDR3 in amino acids: CAWSVGGSSYNEQFF. The CDR3 coding sequence is TGTGCCTGGAGTGTAGGCGGTTCCTCCTACAATGAGCAGTTCTTC.

V usage is TRBV9 and J usage is TRBJ2-1; 10 positions agree with TRBD1. The CDR3 is made up of 15 amino acids. CDR1 is SGDLS and CDR2 is YYNGEE in the germline V gene. J lost 8 bases, V lost 7 bases, and 12 bases had no gene match. In nucleotides, the CDR3 is TGTGCCAGCTCATCCACGGGACAGGGGATGTATGAGCAGTTCTTC. Its translation: CASSSTGQGMYEQFF.

The genes are TRBV5-1 and TRBJ1-5; a weak D match, TRBD1 (6 bases). CDR1 SGHRS and CDR2 YFSETQ come from the germline V gene. The V end lost 1 base, the J end lost 7 bases, and 12 bases lay between the germline ends. The length of the CDR3 is 14 residues. CDR3 region: CASSLRGGNQPQHF. For the CDR3, the DNA is TGCGCCAGCAGCTTGAGGGGGGGAAACCAGCCCCAGCATTTT.

The chain carries TRBV19 and TRBJ2-7; 8 positions match TRBD1. In germline, CDR1 is LNHDA, CDR2 SQIVND (reference sequence). Losses at the gene ends were 3 bases for V and 2 bases for J; bases not matched to a gene: 6. CDR3 length equals 15 residues. CDR3: CASSIDRGLAYEQYF. CDR3 in DNA: TGTGCCAGTAGTATCGACAGGGGTCTGGCCTACGAGCAGTACTTC.

The J gene is TRBJ1-5, the V gene TRBV7-2; TRBD1 agrees at 10 bases. Germline CDR1 reads SGHTA; CDR2 reads FQGNSA. The CDR3 totals 15 residues. J was trimmed by 8 bases and V by 5 bases; bases with no gene match: 9. The CDR3 spells CASSAAGTGVKPQHF. The DNA for the CDR3 is TGTGCCAGCAGCGCCGCCGGGACAGGGGTGAAGCCCCAGCATTTT.

This sequence joins TRBV6-5 and TRBJ2-5; 13 bases line up with TRBD2. CDR3 size: 15 residues. Trimming at V came to 4 bases and at J to 5 bases, leaving 4 bases not matched to a gene. CDR1 and CDR2 from the germline V gene are MNHEY and SVGAGI. The CDR3 DNA reads TGTGCCAGCAGTTCCGGGACTAGCGGGACCGAGACCCAGTACTTC. Protein product: CASSSGTSGTETQYF.

This clone has just a few counts. V usage is TRBV29-1 and J usage is TRBJ1-5; D possibly corresponds to TRBD1 (6 bases). The germline V gene has CDR1 SQVTM and CDR2 ANQGSEA. V lost 4 bases, J lost 7 bases, and 17 bases lay in between. The CDR3 has 14 amino acids. This CDR3 reads CSVVTGIQGQPQHF. The CDR3 bases are TGCAGCGTTGTGACCGGCATACAGGGCCAGCCCCAGCATTTT.

This clone has just a few counts. The CDR3 is CASSPTTGTGSYEQYF. In nucleotides, the CDR3 is TGTGCCAGCAGCCCAACAACCGGGACAGGGAGCTACGAGCAGTACTTC. V usage is TRBV27 and J usage is TRBJ2-7; 9 nucleotides line up with TRBD1. Per germline, CDR1 MNHEY and CDR2 SMNVEV (reference sequence). The V gene end was trimmed by 6 bases and the J gene end by 3 bases; junction bases not matched to a gene: 12. The CDR3 covers 16 residues.

The chain uses TRBV7-9 and TRBJ2-2; TRBD2 matches 10 bases. Germline values: CDR1 SEHNR, CDR2 FQNEAQ (reference sequence). V shed 5 bases and J 6 bases; nucleotides not matched to a gene: 6. CDR3 length: 15 amino acids. CDR3 amino acids: CASSLLAGAPGELFF. For the CDR3, the DNA is TGTGCCAGCAGCCTTCTAGCGGGAGCTCCCGGGGAGCTGTTTTTT.

This clone was seen only a few times. The gene calls are TRBV6-6 and TRBJ2-6; D is ambiguous. The V gene lost 6 bases and the J gene lost 1 base, with 10 bases spanning the gap. CDR1 MNHNY and CDR2 SVGAGI come from the germline V gene (reference sequence). The CDR3 is 15 residues long. The CDR3 DNA sequence: TGTGCCAGCAGACACAGTGGGTCTGGGGCCAACGTCCTGACTTTC. It encodes CASRHSGSGANVLTF.

This clone came up a few times. This chain links TRBV7-2 with TRBJ1-2; D is possibly TRBD1 (5 bases). The CDR3 runs to 13 residues. V lost 5 bases, J lost 9 bases, and 16 bases lay in between. Per germline, CDR1 SGHTA and CDR2 FQGNSA. The CDR3 sequence: CASSLAPQGRYTF. CDR3 nucleotide sequence: TGTGCCAGCAGCCTGGCCCCGCAGGGCCGCTACACCTTC.

In this sample, this clone turned up once. J is TRBJ1-3 and V is TRBV9; 9 bases align to TRBD1. Germline trimming cut 1 base from V and 0 bases from J; bases unmatched to any gene: 23. The CDR3 consists of 23 residues. The germline gives CDR1 SGDLS, CDR2 YYNGEE. As DNA, the CDR3 is TGTGCCAGCAGCGTAAGGGCCTATTTCCCGGGACAGGGAGCCCCCAGCTCTGGAAACACCATATATTTT. Translation gives CASSVRAYFPGQGAPSSGNTIYF.

The V gene is TRBV29-1, the J gene TRBJ1-1; TRBD1 matches 10 bases. Losses at the gene ends were 6 bases for V and 2 bases for J; bases not matched to a gene: 0. CDR3 size: 12 residues. The germline CDR1 and CDR2 sequences are SQVTM and ANQGSEA. CDR3 DNA: TGCAGCGTGACAGGGGGCAACACTGAAGCTTTCTTT. It codes for CSVTGGNTEAFF.

This clone has a handful of counts. The rearrangement joins TRBV7-2 to TRBJ1-2; D perhaps matches TRBD1 (5 bases). Trimming left V 4 bases short and J 7 bases short, with 13 bases between. The CDR3 spans 13 residues. Germline V gene lookup returns CDR1 SGHTA and CDR2 FQGNSA. The CDR3 region is CASSSREYRGYTF. CDR3 coding DNA: TGTGCCAGCAGCTCCAGGGAATACCGTGGCTACACCTTC.

The V gene is TRBV7-3, the J gene TRBJ2-3; D is possibly TRBD2 (5 bases). The CDR3 is 13 amino acids. The germline gives CDR1 SGHTA, CDR2 FQGTGA. V was cut by 1 base and J by 5 bases, with 7 bases left in between. The CDR3 sequence: CASSLNRGDTQYF. CDR3 bases: TGTGCCAGCAGCTTAAACCGGGGAGATACGCAGTATTTT.

This clone was recorded a few times. The chain uses TRBV30 and TRBJ2-5, with TRBD2 matching 7 bases. V was clipped by 2 bases and J by 2 bases; unmatched bases: 8. Germline CDR1 and CDR2: GTSNPN and SVGIG (reference sequence). The CDR3 contains 15 residues. CDR3 nucleotide sequence: TGTGCCTGGAGTACGGTAGCGGGCCTACAAGAGACCCAGTACTTC. The encoded protein is CAWSTVAGLQETQYF. Full variable domain (outside the CDR3, taken from reference TRBV30 and TRBJ2-5): SQTIHQWPATLVQPVGSPLSLECTVEGTSNPNLYWYRQAAGRGLQLLFYSVGIGQISSEVPQNLSASRPQDRQFILSSKKLLLSDSGFYLCAWSTVAGLQETQYFGPGTRLLVL.

This chain joins TRBV6-6 and TRBJ2-7; 9 bases are shared with TRBD1. From germline, CDR1 is MNHNY and CDR2 SVGAGI (reference sequence). The CDR3 totals 15 residues. J was trimmed by 5 bases and V by 4 bases; bases with no gene match: 9. CDR3 in DNA: TGTGCCAGCAGTTCCCCGGGACAGGGACTCCACGAGCAGTACTTC. It specifies CASSSPGQGLHEQYF.

The chain carries TRBV11-1 and TRBJ1-2, with D unresolved. The length of the CDR3 is 15 residues. Trimming took 4 bases from V and 2 from J, leaving 14 bases between them. CDR1 is SGHAT and CDR2 is FQDESV in the germline V gene (reference sequence). The CDR3 sequence: CASSSYRQANYGYTF. CDR3 in DNA: TGTGCCAGCAGCTCGTACCGCCAGGCGAACTATGGCTACACCTTC.

The rearrangement joins TRBV2 to TRBJ2-3; a weak D match, TRBD2 (6 bases). V was cut by 7 bases and J by 3 bases, with 23 bases left in between. The germline CDR1 and CDR2 sequences are SNHLY and FYNNEI. The CDR3 extends over 17 amino acids. For the CDR3, the DNA is TGTGCCAGCAATCCCCAGGGAGGAGGCGTTTGGACAGATACGCAGTATTTT. Protein: CASNPQGGGVWTDTQYF.

This clone was recorded only once. The chain joins TRBV28 to TRBJ2-1, with 10 bases matching TRBD2. J was trimmed by 8 bases and V by 5 bases; bases with no gene match: 9. From germline, CDR1 is MDHEN and CDR2 SYDVKM. CDR3 length equals 15 residues. The CDR3 loop reads CASSRRAGGLHEQFF. The CDR3 nucleotides read TGTGCCAGCAGTCGACGAGCGGGAGGGCTCCATGAGCAGTTCTTC.

The rearrangement joins TRBV9 to TRBJ2-5, with 8 bases fitting TRBD2. The CDR3 is made up of 13 amino acids. V trimming: 4 bases; J trimming: 3 bases; junction bases outside the gene matches: 2. In germline, CDR1 is SGDLS, CDR2 YYNGEE. The CDR3: CASSTTSEETQYF. In DNA, the CDR3 is TGTGCCAGCAGCACGACTAGCGAAGAGACCCAGTACTTC.

J is TRBJ1-2 and V is TRBV25-1, with a tentative D call TRBD1 (5 bases). Germline V gene data show CDR1 as MGHDK and CDR2 as SYGVNS. Trimming left V 4 bases short and J 7 bases short, with 19 bases between. The CDR3 runs to 15 residues. The CDR3 spells CASSVQSGMEIGYTF. Written as DNA, the CDR3 is TGTGCCAGCAGTGTCCAATCAGGGATGGAGATTGGCTACACCTTC.

This clone was detected a few times. The chain employs TRBV23-1 and TRBJ1-5, with unresolved D. TRBV23-1 is an ORF, and what it does is uncertain. This CDR3 spans 16 amino acids. The V and J ends lost 4 bases and 0 bases respectively, with 13 bases between them. CDR3 sequence: CASSPALGYSNQPQHF. CDR3 bases: TGCGCCAGCAGTCCAGCCCTCGGGTATAGCAATCAGCCCCAGCATTTT.

This clone came up a few times. The chain employs TRBV11-2 and TRBJ2-1; 12 bases are a match to TRBD2. The V gene end was trimmed by 1 base and the J gene end by 8 bases; junction bases not matched to a gene: 3. This CDR3 contains 15 residues. The germline V gene encodes CDR1 SGHAT and CDR2 FQNNGV. The CDR3 loop is CASSLGLAGGDEQFF. Written as DNA, the CDR3 is TGTGCCAGCAGCTTAGGGCTAGCGGGAGGGGATGAGCAGTTCTTC.